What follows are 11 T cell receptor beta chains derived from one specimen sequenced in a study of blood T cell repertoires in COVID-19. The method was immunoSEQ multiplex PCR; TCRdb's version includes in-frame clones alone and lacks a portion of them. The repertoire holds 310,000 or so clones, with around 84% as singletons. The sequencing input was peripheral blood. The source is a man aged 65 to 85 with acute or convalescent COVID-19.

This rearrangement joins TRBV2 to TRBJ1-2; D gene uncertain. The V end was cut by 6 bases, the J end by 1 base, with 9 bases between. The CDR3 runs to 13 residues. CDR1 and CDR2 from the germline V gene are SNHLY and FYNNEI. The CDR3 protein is CASRNSNNYGYTF. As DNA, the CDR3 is TGTGCCAGCAGAAACAGTAATAACTATGGCTACACCTTC.

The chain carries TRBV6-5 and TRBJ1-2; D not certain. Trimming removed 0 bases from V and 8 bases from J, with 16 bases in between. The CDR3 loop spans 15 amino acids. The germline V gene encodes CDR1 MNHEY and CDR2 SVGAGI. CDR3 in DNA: TGTGCCAGCAGTTACTCGGATGTTTCGCTCGGGGGCTACACCTTC. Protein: CASSYSDVSLGGYTF.

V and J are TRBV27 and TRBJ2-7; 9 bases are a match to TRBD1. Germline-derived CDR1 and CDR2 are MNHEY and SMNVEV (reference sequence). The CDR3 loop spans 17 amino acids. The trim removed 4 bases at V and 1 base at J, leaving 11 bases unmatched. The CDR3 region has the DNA TGTGCCAGCAGTTCCCACACCAGACAGGGGGGATCCTACGAGCAGTACTTC. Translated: CASSSHTRQGGSYEQYF.

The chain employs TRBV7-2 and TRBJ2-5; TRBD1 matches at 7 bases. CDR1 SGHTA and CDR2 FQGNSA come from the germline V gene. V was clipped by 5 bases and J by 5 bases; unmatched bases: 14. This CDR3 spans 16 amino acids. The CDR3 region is CASSARTHRGSETQYF. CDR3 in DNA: TGTGCCAGCAGCGCACGTACTCACAGGGGAAGCGAGACCCAGTACTTC. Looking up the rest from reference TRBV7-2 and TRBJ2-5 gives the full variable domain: GAGVSQSPSNKVTEKGKDVELRCDPISGHTALYWYRQSLGQGLEFLIYFQGNSAPDKSGLPSDRFSAERTGGSVSTLTIQRTQQEDSAVYLCASSARTHRGSETQYFGPGTRLLVL.

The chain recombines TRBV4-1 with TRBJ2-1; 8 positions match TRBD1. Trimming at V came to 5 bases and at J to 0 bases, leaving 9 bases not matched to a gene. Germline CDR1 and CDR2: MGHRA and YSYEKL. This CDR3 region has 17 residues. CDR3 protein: CASSSRDRWSSYNEQFF. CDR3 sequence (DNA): TGCGCCAGCAGCAGCCGGGACAGGTGGAGCTCCTACAATGAGCAGTTCTTC.

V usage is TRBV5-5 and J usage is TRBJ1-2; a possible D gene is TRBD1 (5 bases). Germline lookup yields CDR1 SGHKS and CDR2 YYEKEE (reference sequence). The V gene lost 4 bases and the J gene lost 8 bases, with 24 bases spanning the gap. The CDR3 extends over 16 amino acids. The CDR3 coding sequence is TGTGCCAGCAGCGTGACCCGGGTCCCCTTGGAGGGGGGCTACACCTTC. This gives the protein CASSVTRVPLEGGYTF.

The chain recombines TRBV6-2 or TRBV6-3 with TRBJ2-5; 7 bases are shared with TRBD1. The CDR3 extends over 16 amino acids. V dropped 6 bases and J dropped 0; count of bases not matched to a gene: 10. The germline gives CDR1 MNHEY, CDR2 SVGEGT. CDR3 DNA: TGTGCCAGCAGCCCCCTCCCAGGGGGAAACCAAGAGACCCAGTACTTC. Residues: CASSPLPGGNQETQYF.

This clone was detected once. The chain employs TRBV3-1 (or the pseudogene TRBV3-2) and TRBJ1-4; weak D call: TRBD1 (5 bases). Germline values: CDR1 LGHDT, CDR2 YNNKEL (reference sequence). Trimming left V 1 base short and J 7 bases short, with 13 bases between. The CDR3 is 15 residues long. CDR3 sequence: CASSQVSGLGEKLFF. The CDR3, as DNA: TGTGCCAGCAGCCAAGTGTCAGGGCTCGGTGAAAAACTGTTTTTT.

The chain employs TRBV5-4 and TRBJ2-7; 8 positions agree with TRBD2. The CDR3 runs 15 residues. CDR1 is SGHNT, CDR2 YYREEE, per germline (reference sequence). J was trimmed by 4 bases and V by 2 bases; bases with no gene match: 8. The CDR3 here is CASSFREGGGYEQYF. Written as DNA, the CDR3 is TGTGCCAGCAGCTTCCGGGAGGGAGGGGGGTACGAGCAGTACTTC.

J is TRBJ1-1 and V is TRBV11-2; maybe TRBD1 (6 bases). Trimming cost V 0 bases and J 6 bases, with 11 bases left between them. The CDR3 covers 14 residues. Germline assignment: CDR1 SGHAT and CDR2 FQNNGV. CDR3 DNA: TGTGCCAGCAGCTTAGAGGGGGCGGACTCTGAAGCTTTCTTT. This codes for CASSLEGADSEAFF.

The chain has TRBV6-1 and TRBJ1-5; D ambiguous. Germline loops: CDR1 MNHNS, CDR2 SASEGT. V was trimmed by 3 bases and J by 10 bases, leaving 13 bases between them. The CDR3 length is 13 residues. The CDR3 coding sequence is TGTGCCAGCAGTGAGACGGACTATAGACCCCAGCATTTT. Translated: CASSETDYRPQHF.